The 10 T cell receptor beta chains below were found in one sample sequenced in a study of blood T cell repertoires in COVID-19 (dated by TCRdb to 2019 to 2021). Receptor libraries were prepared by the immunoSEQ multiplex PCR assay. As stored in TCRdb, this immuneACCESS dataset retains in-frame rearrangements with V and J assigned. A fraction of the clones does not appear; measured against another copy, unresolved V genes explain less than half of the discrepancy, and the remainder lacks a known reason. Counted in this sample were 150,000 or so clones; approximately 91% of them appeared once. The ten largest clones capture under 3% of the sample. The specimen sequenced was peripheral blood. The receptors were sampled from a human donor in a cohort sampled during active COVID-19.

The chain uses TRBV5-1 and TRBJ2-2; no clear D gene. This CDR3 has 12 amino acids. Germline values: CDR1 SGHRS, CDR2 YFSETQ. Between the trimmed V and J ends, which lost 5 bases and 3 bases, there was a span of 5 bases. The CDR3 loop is CASRFDTGELFF. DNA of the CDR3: TGCGCCAGCAGGTTCGACACCGGGGAGCTGTTTTTT.

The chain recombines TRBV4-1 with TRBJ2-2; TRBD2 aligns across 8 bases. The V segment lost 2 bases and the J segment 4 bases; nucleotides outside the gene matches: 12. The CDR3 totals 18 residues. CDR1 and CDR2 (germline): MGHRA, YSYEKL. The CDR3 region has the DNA TGCGCCAGCAGCCAAAGGGGGGTGCCGGGAGGGCTCACCGGGGAGCTGTTTTTT. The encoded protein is CASSQRGVPGGLTGELFF.

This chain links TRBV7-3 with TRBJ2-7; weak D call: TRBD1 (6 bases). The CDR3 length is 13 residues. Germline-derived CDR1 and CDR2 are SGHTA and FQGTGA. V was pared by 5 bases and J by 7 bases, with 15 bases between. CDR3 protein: CASSRQGGEEQYF. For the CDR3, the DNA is TGTGCCAGCAGCCGTCAAGGGGGTGAAGAGCAGTACTTC.

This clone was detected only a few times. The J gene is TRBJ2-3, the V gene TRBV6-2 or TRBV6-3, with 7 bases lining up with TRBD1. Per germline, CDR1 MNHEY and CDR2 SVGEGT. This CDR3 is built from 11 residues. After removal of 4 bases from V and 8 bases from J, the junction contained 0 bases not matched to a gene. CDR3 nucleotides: TGTGCCAGCAGTTCAGGGGGTACGCAGTATTTT. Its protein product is CASSSGGTQYF.

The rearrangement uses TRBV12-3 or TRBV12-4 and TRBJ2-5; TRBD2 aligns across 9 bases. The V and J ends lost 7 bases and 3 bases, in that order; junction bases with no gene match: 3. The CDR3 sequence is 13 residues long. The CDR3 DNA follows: TGTGCCAGCAACAGACTAGCGGAAGAGACCCAGTACTTC. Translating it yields CASNRLAEETQYF.

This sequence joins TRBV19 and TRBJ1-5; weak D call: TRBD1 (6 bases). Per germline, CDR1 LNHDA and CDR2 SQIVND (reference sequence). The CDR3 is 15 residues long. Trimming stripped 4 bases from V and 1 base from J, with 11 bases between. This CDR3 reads CASSRQASSNQPQHF. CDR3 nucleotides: TGTGCCAGTAGTAGACAGGCGTCAAGCAATCAGCCCCAGCATTTT.

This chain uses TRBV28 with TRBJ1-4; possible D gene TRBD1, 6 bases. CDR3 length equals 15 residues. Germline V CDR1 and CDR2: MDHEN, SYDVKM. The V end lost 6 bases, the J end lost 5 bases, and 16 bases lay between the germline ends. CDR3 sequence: CASSLPEGGNEKLFF. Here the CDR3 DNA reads TGTGCCAGCAGCCTTCCCGAAGGGGGAAATGAAAAACTGTTTTTT.

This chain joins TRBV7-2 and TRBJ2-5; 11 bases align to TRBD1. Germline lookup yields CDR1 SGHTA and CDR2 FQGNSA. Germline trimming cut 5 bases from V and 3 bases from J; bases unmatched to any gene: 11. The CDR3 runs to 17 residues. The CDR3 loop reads CASSRPDRGPREETQYF. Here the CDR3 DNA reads TGTGCCAGCAGCCGCCCGGACAGGGGGCCGAGGGAAGAGACCCAGTACTTC.

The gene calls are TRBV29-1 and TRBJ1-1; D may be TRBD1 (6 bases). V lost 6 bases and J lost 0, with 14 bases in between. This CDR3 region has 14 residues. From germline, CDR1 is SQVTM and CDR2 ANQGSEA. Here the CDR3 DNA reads TGCAGCGTAACACCGGGGGGCGTGAACACTGAAGCTTTCTTT. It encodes CSVTPGGVNTEAFF. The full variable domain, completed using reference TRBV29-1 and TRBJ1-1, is SAVISQKPSRDICQRGTSLTIQCQVDSQVTMMFWYRQQPGQSLTLIATANQGSEATYESGFVIDKFPISRPNLTFSTLTVSNMSPEDSSIYLCSVTPGGVNTEAFFGQGTRLTVV.

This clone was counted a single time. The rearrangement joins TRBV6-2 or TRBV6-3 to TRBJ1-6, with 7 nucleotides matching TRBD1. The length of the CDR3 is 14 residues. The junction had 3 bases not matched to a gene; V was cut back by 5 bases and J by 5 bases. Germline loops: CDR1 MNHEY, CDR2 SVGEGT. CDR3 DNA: TGTGCCAGCAGTAAACAGGGGAATAATTCACCCCTCCACTTT. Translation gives CASSKQGNNSPLHF.